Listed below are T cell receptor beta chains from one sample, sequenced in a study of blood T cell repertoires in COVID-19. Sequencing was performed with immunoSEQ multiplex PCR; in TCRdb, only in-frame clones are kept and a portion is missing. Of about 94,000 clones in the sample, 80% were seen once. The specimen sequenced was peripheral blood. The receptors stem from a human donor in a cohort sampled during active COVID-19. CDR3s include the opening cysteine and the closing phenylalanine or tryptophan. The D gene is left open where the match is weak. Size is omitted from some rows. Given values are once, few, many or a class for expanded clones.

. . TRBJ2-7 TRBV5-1 TGCGCCAGCAGCTTGGAATTTCGCTACGAGCAGTACTTC CASSLEFRYEQYF
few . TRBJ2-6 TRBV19 TGTGCCAGTAGTATGGACAGACCTGGGGCCAACGTCCTGACTTTC CASSMDRPGANVLTF
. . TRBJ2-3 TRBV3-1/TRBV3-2 TGTGCCAGCAGCTCCGGGACTCCGCAGTATTTT CASSSGTPQYF
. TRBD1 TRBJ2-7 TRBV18 TGTGCCAGCTCAACAGGGGCCCAGTACGAGCAGTACTTC CASSTGAQYEQYF
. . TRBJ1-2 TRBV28 TGTGCCAGCGGCGGGATAGGGGGGGCTCCCCTGGATGGCTACACCTTC CASGGIGGAPLDGYTF
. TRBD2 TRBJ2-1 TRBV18 TGTGCCAGCTCACCGCGGGGGGAGCGGATTTCCTACAATGAGCAGTTCTTC CASSPRGERISYNEQFF
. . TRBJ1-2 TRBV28 TGTGCCAGCAGTTTCTACAGCTATGGCTACACCTTC CASSFYSYGYTF
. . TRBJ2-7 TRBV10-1 TGCGCCAGCAGTAGGGGCTACGAGCAGTACTTC CASSRGYEQYF
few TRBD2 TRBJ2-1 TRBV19 TGTGCCAGTAGGGTCCCGGCGGGAGGTGAGCAGTTCTTC CASRVPAGGEQFF
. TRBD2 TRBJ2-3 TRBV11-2 TGTGCCAGCAGCTTAGTTCCTAGCGGGAGGGTAGATACGCAGTATTTT CASSLVPSGRVDTQYF
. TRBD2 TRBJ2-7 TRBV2 TGTGCCAGCAGTCGGACTAGCGGGAGCTCCTACGAGCAGTACTTC CASSRTSGSSYEQYF
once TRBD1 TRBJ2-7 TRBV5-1 TGCGCCAGCAGCACCGGACAGGGGAGCTACGAGCAGTACTTC CASSTGQGSYEQYF
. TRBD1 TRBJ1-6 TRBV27 TGTGCCAGCAGTTTGGAGGGGGCGATGAGCTCCTATAATTCACCCCTCCACTTT CASSLEGAMSSYNSPLHF
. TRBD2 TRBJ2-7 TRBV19 TGTGCCAGTAGTACCCCTCAATTTGGAACGGCAGGACTAGAAGACGAGCAGTACTTC CASSTPQFGTAGLEDEQYF
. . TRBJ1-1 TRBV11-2 TGTGCCAGCAGCTTAGCCCCGTGGAACACTGAAGCTTTCTTT CASSLAPWNTEAFF
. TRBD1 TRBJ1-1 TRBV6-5 TGTGCCAGCAGTAACTACAGGGGATTGAGGAACACTGAAGCTTTCTTT CASSNYRGLRNTEAFF
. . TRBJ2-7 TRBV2 TGTGCCAGCAGTCCCACTCGCCAGGTCTCCTACGAGCAGTACTTC CASSPTRQVSYEQYF
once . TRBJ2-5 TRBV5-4 TGTGCCAGCAGCCAAGGGAGCGGAGGTGGGGAGACCCAGTACTTC CASSQGSGGGETQYF
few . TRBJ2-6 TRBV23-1 TGCGCCAGCAGTCAGAGGGGGTACCCCCTCCACTCTGGGGCCAACGTCCTGACTTTC CASSQRGYPLHSGANVLTF
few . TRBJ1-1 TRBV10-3 TGTGCCATCAGTGACGAGGTCCCGAGCACTGAAGCTTTCTTT CAISDEVPSTEAFF
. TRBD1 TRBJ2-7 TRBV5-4 TGTGCCAGCAGCTTAGACAGGGTGAGCTCCTACGAGCAGTACTTC CASSLDRVSSYEQYF
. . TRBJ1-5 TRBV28 TGTGCCAGCAGTTTGGACATCCAAAGCAATCAGCCCCAGCATTTT CASSLDIQSNQPQHF
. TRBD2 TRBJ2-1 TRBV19 TGTGCCACTCGGGGGGGTTTGAATGAGCAGTTCTTC CATRGGLNEQFF
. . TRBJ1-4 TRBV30 TGTGCCTGGAGCCTGTCGGGAAACGAAAAACTGTTTTTT CAWSLSGNEKLFF